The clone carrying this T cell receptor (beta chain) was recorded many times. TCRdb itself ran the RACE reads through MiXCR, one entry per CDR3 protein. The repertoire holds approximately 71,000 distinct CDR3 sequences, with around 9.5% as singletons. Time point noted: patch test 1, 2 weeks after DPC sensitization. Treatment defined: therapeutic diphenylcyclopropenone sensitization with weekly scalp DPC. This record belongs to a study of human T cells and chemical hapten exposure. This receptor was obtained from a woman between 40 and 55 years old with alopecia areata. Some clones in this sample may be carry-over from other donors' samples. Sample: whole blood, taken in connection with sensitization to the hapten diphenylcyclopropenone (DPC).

This chain's CDR3 is CASSQGGGPYEQYF. The CDR3 DNA reads as TGTGCCAGCTCACAGGGGGGGGGACCCTACGAGCAGTACTTC. V gene TRBV18 combines with J gene TRBJ2-7; tentative D call: TRBD2 (7 bases). Looked up from germline, CDR1 is KGHSH and CDR2 is LQKENI. The CDR3 is 14 residues long. The V gene lost 4 bases and the J gene lost 2 bases, with 12 bases spanning the gap.